This TCR beta chain derives from a study of cytomegalovirus exposure and HLA in healthy donors. Study details: Most donors, less than 85% of around 400 genotyped, fell in the Caucasian-associated ancestry cluster. The study's findings and limits: Specificity of three CMV-associated chains for CMV antigens was verified in vitro. Highly shared variants forming one cluster were likely a sequencing artifact. TCR association rates varied by HLA locus in a later analysis, with DRB1 highest and HLA-C lowest.

This CDR3 is built from 12 residues. The germline V gene has CDR1 SGHTA and CDR2 FQGTGA. PCR employed 60 Vbeta and 13 Jbeta primers. Here immunoSEQ multiplex PCR was the method, and the copy in TCRdb shows in-frame clones only, minus some. The repertoire holds 30,000 to 50,000 clones, with roughly three quarters as singletons. Note on this clone: Its antigen is not known. An end of the junction differs from the germline gene, which may be a read error.

The chain carries TRBV7-3 and TRBJ1-2; TRBD1 is a possible D gene (6 bases). The specimen sequenced was PBMCs. This clonotype was sampled from a man aged 35 to 55 in good health and CMV-seronegative. DNA of the CDR3: TGTGCCAGCAGCTTAACTCAAGGACAGATTTTCTTC. The encoded protein is CASSLTQGQIFF.